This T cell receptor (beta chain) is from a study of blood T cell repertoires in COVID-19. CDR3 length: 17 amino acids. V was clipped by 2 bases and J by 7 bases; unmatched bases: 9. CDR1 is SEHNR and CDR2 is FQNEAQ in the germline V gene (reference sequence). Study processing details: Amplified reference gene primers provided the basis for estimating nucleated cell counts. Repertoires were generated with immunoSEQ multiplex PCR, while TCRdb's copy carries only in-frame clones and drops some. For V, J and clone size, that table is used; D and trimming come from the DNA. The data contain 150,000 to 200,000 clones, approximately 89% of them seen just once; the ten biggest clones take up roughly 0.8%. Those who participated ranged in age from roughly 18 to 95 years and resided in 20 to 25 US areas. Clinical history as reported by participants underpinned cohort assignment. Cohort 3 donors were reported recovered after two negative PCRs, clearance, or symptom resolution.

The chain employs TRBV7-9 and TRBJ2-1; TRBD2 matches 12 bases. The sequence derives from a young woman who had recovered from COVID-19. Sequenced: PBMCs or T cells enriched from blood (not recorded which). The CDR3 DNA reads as TGTGCCAGCAGCTTACCTCTAGCGGGAGGGCCTCAGAATGAGCAGTTCTTC. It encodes CASSLPLAGGPQNEQFF. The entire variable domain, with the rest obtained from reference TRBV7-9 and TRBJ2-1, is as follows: DTGVSQNPRHKITKRGQNVTFRCDPISEHNRLYWYRQTLGQGPEFLTYFQNEAQLEKSRLLSDRFSAERPKGSFSTLEIQRTEQGDSAMYLCASSLPLAGGPQNEQFFGPGTRLTVL.